This entry is about one TCR beta chain. This record belongs to a study of blood T cell repertoires in COVID-19. The overall study: Nucleic acid was either cDNA or gDNA, and it came from T cells, B-cell-depleted T cells, or PBMCs.

Per the study methods: Scientists estimated how many nucleated cells there were by amplifying reference gene primers. This table comes from immunoSEQ multiplex PCR, and its TCRdb copy is limited to in-frame clones, with some not included. Clone size and V and J calls were adopted from that table, with D and trimming inferred from the DNA. The sample includes some 30,000 clones, almost 90% of them seen just once. The CDR3 is made up of 12 amino acids. V gave up 1 base and J gave up 11 bases; unmatched junction bases: 3. Per the germline V gene, CDR1 is SQVTM and CDR2 is ANQGSEA. Specimen: peripheral blood. The TCR sequence derives from a human donor with active COVID-19. The donor label of this sample is uncertain. The chain joins TRBV29-1 to TRBJ2-3, with 10 bases fitting TRBD2. The CDR3 nucleotides are TGCAGCGTTGAAGGAATAGCGGGGGGGCAGTATTTT. Translation gives CSVEGIAGGQYF.